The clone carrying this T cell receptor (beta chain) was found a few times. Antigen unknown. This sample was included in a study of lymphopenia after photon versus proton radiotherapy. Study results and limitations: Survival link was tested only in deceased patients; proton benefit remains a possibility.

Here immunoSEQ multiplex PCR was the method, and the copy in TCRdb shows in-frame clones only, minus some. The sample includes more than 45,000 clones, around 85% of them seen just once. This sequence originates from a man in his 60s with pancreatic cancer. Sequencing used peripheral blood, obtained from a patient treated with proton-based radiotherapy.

The CDR3 reads CASSLGASGSEYQETQYF. The DNA for the CDR3 is TGTGCCAGCAGCTTAGGGGCTAGCGGGAGTGAGTACCAAGAGACCCAGTACTTC. The rearrangement joins TRBV7-9 to TRBJ2-5; 10 nucleotides align to TRBD2. The germline gives CDR1 SEHNR, CDR2 FQNEAQ (reference sequence). The ends lost 1 base at V and 0 bases at J; junction bases unmatched: 8. The CDR3 runs 18 residues. The entire variable domain, with the rest obtained from reference TRBV7-9 and TRBJ2-5, is as follows: DTGVSQNPRHKITKRGQNVTFRCDPISEHNRLYWYRQTLGQGPEFLTYFQNEAQLEKSRLLSDRFSAERPKGSFSTLEIQRTEQGDSAMYLCASSLGASGSEYQETQYFGPGTRLLVL.